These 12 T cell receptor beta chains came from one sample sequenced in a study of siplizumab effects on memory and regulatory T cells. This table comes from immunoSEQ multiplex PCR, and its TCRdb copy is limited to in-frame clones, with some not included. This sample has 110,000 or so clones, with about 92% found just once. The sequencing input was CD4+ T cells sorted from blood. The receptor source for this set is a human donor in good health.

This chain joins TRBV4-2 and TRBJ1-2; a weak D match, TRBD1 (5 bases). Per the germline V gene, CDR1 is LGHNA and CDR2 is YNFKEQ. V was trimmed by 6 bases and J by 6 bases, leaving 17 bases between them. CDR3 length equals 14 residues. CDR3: CASRSTAPAHGYTF. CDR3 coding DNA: TGTGCCAGCAGATCGACAGCGCCGGCCCATGGCTACACCTTC.

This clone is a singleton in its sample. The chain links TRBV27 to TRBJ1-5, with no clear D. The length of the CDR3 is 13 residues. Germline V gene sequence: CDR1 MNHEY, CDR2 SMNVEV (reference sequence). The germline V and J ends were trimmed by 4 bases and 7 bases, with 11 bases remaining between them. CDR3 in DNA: TGTGCCAGCAGTTCTGTGGGGTTCCAGCCCCAGCATTTT. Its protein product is CASSSVGFQPQHF.

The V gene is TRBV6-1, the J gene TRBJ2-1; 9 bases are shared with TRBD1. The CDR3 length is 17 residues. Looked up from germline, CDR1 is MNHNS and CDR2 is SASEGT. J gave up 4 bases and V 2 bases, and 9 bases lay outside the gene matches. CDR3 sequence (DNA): TGTGCCAGCAGTGAACCCACGCCGGGACAGGGTTACAATGAGCAGTTCTTC. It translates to CASSEPTPGQGYNEQFF.

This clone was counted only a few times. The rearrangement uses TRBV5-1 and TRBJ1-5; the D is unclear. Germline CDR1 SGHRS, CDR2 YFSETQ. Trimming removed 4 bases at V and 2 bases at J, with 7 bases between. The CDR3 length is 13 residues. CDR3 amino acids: CASSAFGNQPQHF. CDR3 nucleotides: TGCGCCAGCAGCGCCTTTGGCAATCAGCCCCAGCATTTT.

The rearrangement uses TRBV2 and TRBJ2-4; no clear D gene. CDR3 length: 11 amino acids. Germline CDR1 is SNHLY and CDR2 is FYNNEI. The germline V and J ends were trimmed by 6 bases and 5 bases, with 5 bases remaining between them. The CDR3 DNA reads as TGTGCCAGCAGGGTTGAAAACATTCAGTACTTC. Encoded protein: CASRVENIQYF.

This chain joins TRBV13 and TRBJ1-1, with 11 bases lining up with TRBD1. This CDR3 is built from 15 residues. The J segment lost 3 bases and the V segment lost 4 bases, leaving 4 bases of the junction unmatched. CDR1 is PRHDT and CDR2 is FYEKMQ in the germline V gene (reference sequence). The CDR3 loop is CASSSRTGGYTEAFF. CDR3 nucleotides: TGTGCCAGCAGCTCTCGGACAGGGGGCTACACTGAAGCTTTCTTT. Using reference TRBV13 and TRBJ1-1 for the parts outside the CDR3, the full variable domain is AAGVIQSPRHLIKEKRETATLKCYPIPRHDTVYWYQQGPGQDPQFLISFYEKMQSDKGSIPDRFSAQQFSDYHSELNMSSLELGDSALYFCASSSRTGGYTEAFFGQGTRLTVV.

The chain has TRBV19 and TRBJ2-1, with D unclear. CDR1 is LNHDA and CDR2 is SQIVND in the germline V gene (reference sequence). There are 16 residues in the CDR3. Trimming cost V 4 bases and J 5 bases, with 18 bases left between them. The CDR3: CASSKIGEGFHNEQFF. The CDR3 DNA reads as TGTGCCAGTAGTAAGATCGGTGAAGGGTTCCACAATGAGCAGTTCTTC.

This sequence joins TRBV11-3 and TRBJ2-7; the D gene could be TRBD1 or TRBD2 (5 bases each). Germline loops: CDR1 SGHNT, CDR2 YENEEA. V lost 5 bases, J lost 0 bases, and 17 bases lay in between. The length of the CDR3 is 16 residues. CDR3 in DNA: TGTGCCAGCAGCCCGGAGGCCGGGACCGTCTCCTACGAGCAGTACTTC. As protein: CASSPEAGTVSYEQYF.

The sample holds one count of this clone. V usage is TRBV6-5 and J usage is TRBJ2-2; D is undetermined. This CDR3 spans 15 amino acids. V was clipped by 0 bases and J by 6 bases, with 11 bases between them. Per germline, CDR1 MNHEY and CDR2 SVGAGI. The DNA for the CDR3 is TGTGCCAGCAGTTACTCGGGTACGAGGTCCGGGGAGCTGTTTTTT. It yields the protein CASSYSGTRSGELFF.

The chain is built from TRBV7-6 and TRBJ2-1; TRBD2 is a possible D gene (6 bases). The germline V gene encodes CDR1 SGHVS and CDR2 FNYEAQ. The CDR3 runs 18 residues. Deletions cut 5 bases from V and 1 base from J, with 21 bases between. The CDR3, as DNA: TGTGCCAGCAGCCCGGGGGAAGCGCGACCCCGATCCTACAATGAGCAGTTCTTC. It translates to CASSPGEARPRSYNEQFF.

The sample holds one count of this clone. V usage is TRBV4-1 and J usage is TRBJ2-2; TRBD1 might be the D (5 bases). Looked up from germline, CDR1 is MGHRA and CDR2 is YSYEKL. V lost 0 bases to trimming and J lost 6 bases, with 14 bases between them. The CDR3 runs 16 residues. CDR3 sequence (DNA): TGCGCCAGCAGCCAAGACATAGGGGTGAGAGCCGGGGAGCTGTTTTTT. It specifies CASSQDIGVRAGELFF.

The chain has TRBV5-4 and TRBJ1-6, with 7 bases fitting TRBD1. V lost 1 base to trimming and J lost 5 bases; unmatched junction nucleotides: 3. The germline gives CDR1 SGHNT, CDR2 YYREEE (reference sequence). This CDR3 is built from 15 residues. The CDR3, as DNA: TGTGCCAGCAGCTTGTACGGGACAGATAATTCACCCCTCCACTTT. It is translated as CASSLYGTDNSPLHF. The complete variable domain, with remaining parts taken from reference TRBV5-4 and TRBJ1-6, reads ETGVTQSPTHLIKTRGQQVTLRCSSQSGHNTVSWYQQALGQGPQFIFQYYREEENGRGNFPPRFSGLQFPNYSSELNVNALELDDSALYLCASSLYGTDNSPLHFGNGTRLTVT.